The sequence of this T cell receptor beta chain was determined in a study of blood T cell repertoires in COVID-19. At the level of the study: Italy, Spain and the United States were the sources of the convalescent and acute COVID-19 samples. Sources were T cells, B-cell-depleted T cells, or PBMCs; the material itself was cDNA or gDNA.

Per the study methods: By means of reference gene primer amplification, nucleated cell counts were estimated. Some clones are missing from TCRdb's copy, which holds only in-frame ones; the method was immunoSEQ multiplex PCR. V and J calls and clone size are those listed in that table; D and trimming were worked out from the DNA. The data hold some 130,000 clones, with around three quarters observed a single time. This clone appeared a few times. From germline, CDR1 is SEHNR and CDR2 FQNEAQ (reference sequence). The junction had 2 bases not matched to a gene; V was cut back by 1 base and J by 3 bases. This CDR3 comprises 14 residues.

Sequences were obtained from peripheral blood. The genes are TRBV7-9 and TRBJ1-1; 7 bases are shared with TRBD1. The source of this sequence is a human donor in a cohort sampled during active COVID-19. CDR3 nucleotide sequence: TGTGCCAGCAGCTTAGGGGGGACAGACACTGAAGCTTTCTTT. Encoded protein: CASSLGGTDTEAFF.